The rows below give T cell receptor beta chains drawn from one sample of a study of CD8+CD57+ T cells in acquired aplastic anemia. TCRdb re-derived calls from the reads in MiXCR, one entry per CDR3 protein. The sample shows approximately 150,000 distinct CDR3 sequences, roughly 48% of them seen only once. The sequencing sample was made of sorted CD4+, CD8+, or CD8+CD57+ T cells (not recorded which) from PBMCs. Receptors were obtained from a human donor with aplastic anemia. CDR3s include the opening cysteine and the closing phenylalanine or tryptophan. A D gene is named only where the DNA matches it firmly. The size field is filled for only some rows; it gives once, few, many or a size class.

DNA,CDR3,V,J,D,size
TGTGCCAGCAGCGGAGACGGAAACTATGGCTACACCTTC,CASSGDGNYGYTF,TRBV7-4,TRBJ1-2,.,.
TGTGCCAGCATGGCGTATAACACTGAAGCTTTCTTT,CASMAYNTEAFF,TRBV12-3/TRBV12-4,TRBJ1-1,.,many
TGTGCCAGCAGCTTGGTATCGGGGGGGCCCGAGACCCAGTACTTC,CASSLVSGGPETQYF,TRBV5-5,TRBJ2-5,TRBD2,many
TGTGCCAGCAGTTTACGCGGCCGAACGACCTCTAGCACAGATACGCAGTATTTT,CASSLRGRTTSSTDTQYF,TRBV27,TRBJ2-3,.,.
TGTGCCAGCAGCCAACAAATGAACACTGAAGCTTTCTTT,CASSQQMNTEAFF,TRBV7-6,TRBJ1-1,.,.
TGTGCGACCGGGGACTCCGCTGGGTACGAGCAGTACTTC,CATGDSAGYEQYF,TRBV6-2/TRBV6-3,TRBJ2-7,.,many
TGTGCCACCAGCAGAGATGGGGCCAACGTCCTGACTTTC,CATSRDGANVLTF,TRBV15,TRBJ2-6,.,.
TGCAGTGCTAGGTCCGTCCCTTGGGCAGATACGCAGTATTTT,CSARSVPWADTQYF,TRBV20-1,TRBJ2-3,.,.
TGTGCCAGCAGTGAGCAGACAGTGGGCAATCAGCCCCAGCATTTT,CASSEQTVGNQPQHF,TRBV2,TRBJ1-5,.,once
TGTGCCAGCAGTTACGGCAGGGGAAGCACAGATACGCAGTATTTT,CASSYGRGSTDTQYF,TRBV6-5,TRBJ2-3,.,many
TGTGCCAGCAGCTTAGCGACAGCCTCTGGAAACACCATATATTTT,CASSLATASGNTIYF,TRBV7-8,TRBJ1-3,.,many
TGCAGCGACTCGACGGGAGAGAACACTGAAGCTTTCTTT,CSDSTGENTEAFF,TRBV29-1,TRBJ1-1,.,few
TGTGCCAGCAGCCCCGGGACAGGAGTTTTGAACACTGAAGCTTTCTTT,CASSPGTGVLNTEAFF,TRBV7-2,TRBJ1-1,TRBD1,many
TGTGCCAGTAGTACCCGACAGGGCAGCACTGAAGCTTTCTTT,CASSTRQGSTEAFF,TRBV19,TRBJ1-1,TRBD1,many
TGCAGTGCTAGATCCCTCCTAGTATACAATGAGCAGTTCTTC,CSARSLLVYNEQFF,TRBV20-1,TRBJ2-1,.,many
TGTGCCACCGTGGTAAGCGGGAGTGGGAATGAGCAGTTCTTC,CATVVSGSGNEQFF,TRBV19,TRBJ2-1,TRBD2,.
TGTGCCAGCAGCTTAAGTACACAGCACCTCCACTTT,CASSLSTQHLHF,TRBV7-2,TRBJ1-6,.,.
TGCAGTGCGAGGGGGTCCTTCTACGAGCAGTACTTC,CSARGSFYEQYF,TRBV20-1,TRBJ2-7,.,.
TGCAGTGCTAGAAGCCTAGCGGGGTACGAGACCCAGTACTTC,CSARSLAGYETQYF,TRBV20-1,TRBJ2-5,TRBD2,once
TGTGCCAGCGGCAATCCTCAGGCTGTGGCCAACGTCCTGACTTTC,CASGNPQAVANVLTF,TRBV6-1,TRBJ2-6,.,.
TGTGCCACCAGTGACCCCGGGACGGGGGCGGATACGCAGTATTTT,CATSDPGTGADTQYF,TRBV24-1,TRBJ2-3,.,.
TGTGCCAGCAGTGAAGGATGGGGGGTGAACACCGGGGAGCTGTTTTTT,CASSEGWGVNTGELFF,TRBV2,TRBJ2-2,.,.
TGCAGTGCTACCGGGACTAGCGGGGGGGGCTACACCTTC,CSATGTSGGGYTF,TRBV20-1,TRBJ1-2,.,.
TGTGCCAGCAGCCAATTCTCCCCGGGCTTGTCCTACGAGCAGTACTTC,CASSQFSPGLSYEQYF,TRBV4-2,TRBJ2-7,.,many
TGTGCCACCAGTGATCGGGGTAACACTGAAGCTTTCTTT,CATSDRGNTEAFF,TRBV24-1,TRBJ1-1,.,.